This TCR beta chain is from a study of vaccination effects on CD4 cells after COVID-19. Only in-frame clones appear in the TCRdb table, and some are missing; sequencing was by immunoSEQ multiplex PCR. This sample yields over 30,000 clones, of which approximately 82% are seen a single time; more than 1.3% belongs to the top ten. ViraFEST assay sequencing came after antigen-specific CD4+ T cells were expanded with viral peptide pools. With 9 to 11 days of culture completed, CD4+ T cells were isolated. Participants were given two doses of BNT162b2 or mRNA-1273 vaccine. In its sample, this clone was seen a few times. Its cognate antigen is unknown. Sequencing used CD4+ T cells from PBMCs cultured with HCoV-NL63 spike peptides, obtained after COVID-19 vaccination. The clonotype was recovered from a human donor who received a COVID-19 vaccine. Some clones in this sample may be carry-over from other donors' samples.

CDR3 DNA: TGTGCCAGCTCACAGACACATTTTGAATACGAGCAGTACGTC. Translating it yields CASSQTHFEYEQYV. J is TRBJ2-7 and V is TRBV18; D not certain. From germline, CDR1 is KGHSH and CDR2 LQKENI. Trimming left V 4 bases short and J 4 bases short, with 14 bases between. The CDR3 totals 14 residues.